This TCR beta chain is from a study of blood T cell repertoires in COVID-19. Study-level information: The study drew acute and convalescent COVID-19 samples from the United States, Italy and Spain. From T cells, B-cell-depleted T cells, or PBMCs came the material, which was cDNA or gDNA.

The junction had 2 bases not matched to a gene; V was cut back by 6 bases and J by 3 bases. The CDR3 covers 14 residues. Germline CDR1 reads MRHNA; CDR2 reads SNTAGT. Under the authors' procedure: Amplifying reference gene primers gave estimates of nucleated cell counts. Generated by immunoSEQ multiplex PCR, the TCRdb table keeps only in-frame clones and is missing some. The V and J calls and clone size are taken from that table; D and trimming were inferred from the DNA. Here the sample spans about 230,000 clones, 83% being singletons. The sample comprised peripheral blood. V usage is TRBV6-4 and J usage is TRBJ2-2; 9 bases agree with TRBD1. The clonotype originates from an elderly man with acute or convalescent COVID-19. This chain's CDR3 is CASRRTGDTGELFF. DNA of the CDR3: TGTGCCAGCAGGAGGACAGGGGACACCGGGGAGCTGTTTTTT.